A single sample gave rise to the 25 T cell receptor beta chains below, sequenced in a study of cytomegalovirus exposure and HLA in healthy donors. The PCR contained 60 Vbeta and 13 Jbeta primers. Assay: immunoSEQ multiplex PCR; the TCRdb copy retains only in-frame clones and omits some. The sample has around 200,000 clones; 70% to 85% are singletons. Sequencing input: PBMCs. The receptor source for this set is a woman in her 40s in good health and CMV-seronegative.

The rearrangement links TRBV18 to TRBJ1-3; TRBD1 agrees at 9 bases. This CDR3 region has 18 residues. Germline V gene data show CDR1 as KGHSH and CDR2 as LQKENI. V was clipped by 2 bases and J by 1 base; unmatched bases: 9. CDR3 loop: CASSPAGQGLRSGNTIYF. In DNA form, the CDR3 reads TGTGCCAGCTCACCAGCGGGACAGGGCTTAAGGTCTGGAAACACCATATATTTT.

The CDR3 coding sequence is TGCGCCAGCAGCCAGATTAAAGCGGGGGGAGCCGATGAGCAGTTCTTC. It yields the protein CASSQIKAGGADEQFF. The chain carries TRBV4-3 and TRBJ2-1, with 9 bases aligning to TRBD2. The CDR3 consists of 16 residues. V gave up 3 bases and J gave up 8 bases; unmatched junction bases: 11. Germline lookup yields CDR1 LGHNA and CDR2 YSLEER.

The chain uses TRBV2 and TRBJ1-2; 10 bases line up with TRBD1. The CDR3 runs 14 residues. The V and J ends lost 4 bases and 9 bases, in that order; junction bases with no gene match: 8. Germline CDR1 SNHLY, CDR2 FYNNEI. CDR3: CASSAQGQGTSYTF. As DNA, the CDR3 is TGTGCCAGCAGTGCTCAGGGACAGGGGACTAGCTACACCTTC.

The chain has TRBV7-9 and TRBJ1-1; D remains unclear. The CDR3 length is 13 residues. Germline V lookup: CDR1 SEHNR, CDR2 FQNEAQ (reference sequence). V gave up 0 bases and J gave up 7 bases, with 9 bases separating them. In nucleotides, the CDR3 is TGTGCCAGCAGCTTAGCGCGGGGTGTTGAAGCTTTCTTT. This sequence encodes CASSLARGVEAFF. The full variable domain, rest sourced from reference TRBV7-9 and TRBJ1-1, is DTGVSQNPRHKITKRGQNVTFRCDPISEHNRLYWYRQTLGQGPEFLTYFQNEAQLEKSRLLSDRFSAERPKGSFSTLEIQRTEQGDSAMYLCASSLARGVEAFFGQGTRLTVV.

This sequence joins TRBV13 and TRBJ1-6, with D perhaps TRBD1 (5 bases). Germline V gene lookup returns CDR1 PRHDT and CDR2 FYEKMQ (reference sequence). V was cut by 0 bases and J by 7 bases, with 7 bases left in between. The length of the CDR3 is 14 residues. In DNA form, the CDR3 reads TGTGCCAGCAGCTTAGGCAGGACAAATTCACCCCTCCACTTT. It is translated as CASSLGRTNSPLHF.

Points on this clone: The sample holds other DNA sequences that translate to the same CDR3. The chain combines TRBV2 with TRBJ2-1; possibly TRBD2 for D (5 bases). Trimming stripped 8 bases from V and 6 bases from J, with 11 bases between. Germline V lookup: CDR1 SNHLY, CDR2 FYNNEI. The CDR3 runs 12 residues. CDR3 residues: CASGGGGNEQFF. The CDR3 nucleotides are TGTGCCAGCGGCGGAGGAGGCAATGAGCAGTTCTTC.

The chain joins TRBV6-5 to TRBJ1-4; no reliable D call. This CDR3 has 14 residues. With 6 bases removed from V and 5 bases from J, the gap between germline ends came to 13 bases. In germline, CDR1 is MNHEY, CDR2 SVGAGI. The CDR3 DNA reads TGTGCCAGCAGCTTTCTTCGGGGAAATGAAAAACTGTTTTTT. It codes for CASSFLRGNEKLFF.

The table lists this clone with a few counts. CDR3 in DNA: TGTGCCAGCGGGGGACTAGACCCTTTCTACGAGCAGTACTTC. Amino acid sequence: CASGGLDPFYEQYF. The J gene is TRBJ2-7, the V gene TRBV6-4; 8 bases match TRBD2. J was trimmed by 3 bases and V by 8 bases; bases with no gene match: 9. The CDR3 has 14 amino acids. Germline CDR1 is MRHNA and CDR2 is SNTAGT.

The rearrangement links TRBV10-3 to TRBJ2-7; 9 bases are shared with TRBD1. The trim removed 0 bases at V and 7 bases at J, leaving 7 bases unmatched. Germline V lookup: CDR1 ENHRY, CDR2 SYGVKD. The CDR3 length is 15 residues. This CDR3 reads CAISESIQGAREQYF. CDR3 DNA sequence: TGTGCCATCAGTGAGTCGATACAGGGGGCGCGGGAGCAGTACTTC.

The chain recombines TRBV30 with TRBJ2-7; a possible D gene is TRBD2 (5 bases). Germline V gene data show CDR1 as GTSNPN and CDR2 as SVGIG (reference sequence). V was clipped by 5 bases and J by 0 bases, with 14 bases between them. The CDR3 contains 14 residues. The CDR3: CAWARVLNSYEQYF. CDR3 DNA: TGTGCCTGGGCGAGGGTCCTAAACTCCTACGAGCAGTACTTC.

This clone occurred a few times. The chain joins TRBV6-1 to TRBJ2-6, with 8 positions matching TRBD2. The J segment lost 0 bases and the V segment lost 0 bases, leaving 10 bases of the junction unmatched. The germline gives CDR1 MNHNS, CDR2 SASEGT. The CDR3 is made up of 20 amino acids. For the CDR3, the DNA is TGTGCCAGCAGTGAAGCGCGGACTAGCCCAAGTTCCTCTGGGGCCAACGTCCTGACTTTC. Its protein product is CASSEARTSPSSSGANVLTF.

The chain is built from TRBV2 and TRBJ2-3, with D perhaps matching TRBD2 (7 bases). Germline V gives CDR1 SNHLY, CDR2 FYNNEI. The length of the CDR3 is 14 residues. Deletions cut 6 bases from V and 1 base from J, with 11 bases between. The CDR3 DNA sequence: TGTGCCAGCAGCCGGGGGGCCCGCACAGATACGCAGTATTTT. It is translated as CASSRGARTDTQYF.

The gene calls are TRBV18 and TRBJ2-7, with 10 bases aligning to TRBD1. The CDR3 runs 15 residues. J lost 7 bases, V lost 2 bases, and 8 bases had no gene match. CDR1 is KGHSH, CDR2 LQKENI, per germline. CDR3 loop: CASSPTRDRGKEQYF. The CDR3 DNA reads TGTGCCAGCTCACCAACTCGGGACAGGGGTAAAGAGCAGTACTTC.

This rearrangement joins TRBV19 to TRBJ2-7; possibly TRBD1 for D (6 bases). In germline, CDR1 is LNHDA, CDR2 SQIVND (reference sequence). Trimming took 4 bases from V and 3 from J, leaving 10 bases between them. This CDR3 comprises 13 residues. The CDR3 DNA is TGTGCCAGTAGTAGGGGACATCGCTACGAGCAGTACTTC. It codes for CASSRGHRYEQYF.

In its sample, this clone was seen a few times. The chain is built from TRBV18 and TRBJ2-7; TRBD1 is a possible D gene (5 bases). V was shortened by 6 bases and J by 6 bases, with 15 bases between the two germline ends. CDR1 and CDR2 (germline): KGHSH, LQKENI. This CDR3 has 13 amino acids. CDR3 amino acids: CASSLTRDSEQYF. DNA of the CDR3: TGTGCCAGCTCCCTAACGAGAGACAGCGAGCAGTACTTC. Based on the CDR3 plus reference TRBV18 and TRBJ2-7, the full variable domain is NAGVMQNPRHLVRRRGQEARLRCSPMKGHSHVYWYRQLPEEGLKFMVYLQKENIIDESGMPKERFSAEFPKEGPSILRIQQVVRGDSAAYFCASSLTRDSEQYFGPGTRLTVT.

This clone has just a few counts. This chain links TRBV6-5 with TRBJ1-6; 9 nucleotides match TRBD1. The CDR3 runs to 16 residues. Germline-derived CDR1 and CDR2 are MNHEY and SVGAGI. V trimming: 0 bases; J trimming: 7 bases; junction bases outside the gene matches: 4. CDR3 nucleotides: TGTGCCAGCAGTTACTCGAAAGGACAGGGGAATTCACCCCTCCACTTT. Protein: CASSYSKGQGNSPLHF.

J is TRBJ2-3 and V is TRBV19; no reliable D call. This CDR3 spans 13 amino acids. In germline, CDR1 is LNHDA, CDR2 SQIVND (reference sequence). Deletions cut 7 bases from V and 0 bases from J, with 8 bases between. The CDR3 DNA follows: TGTGCCAGTAAAGCCCTAAGCACAGATACGCAGTATTTT. This gives the protein CASKALSTDTQYF.

CDR3 nucleotides: TGTGCCAGCACCCTAGGGACAGTTTGGAACACTGAAGCTTTCTTT. Translation gives CASTLGTVWNTEAFF. The chain has TRBV5-6 and TRBJ1-1; TRBD1 agrees at 7 bases. Germline V gene sequence: CDR1 SGHDT, CDR2 YYEEEE. The V gene end was trimmed by 6 bases and the J gene end by 1 base; junction bases not matched to a gene: 9. This CDR3 comprises 15 residues.

This rearrangement joins TRBV6-6 to TRBJ1-3; the D is unclear. The CDR3 is made up of 13 amino acids. Trimming removed 6 bases at V and 10 bases at J, with 16 bases between. Germline V CDR1 and CDR2: MNHNY, SVGAGI (reference sequence). CDR3 DNA sequence: TGTGCCAGCAGCCTGGAGAGCAGCGGGACCATATATTTT. Translation gives CASSLESSGTIYF.

The CDR3 loop is CASSGEGDRGSYEQYF. CDR3 in DNA: TGTGCCAGCAGTGGTGAAGGGGACAGGGGGTCCTACGAGCAGTACTTC. The rearrangement links TRBV2 to TRBJ2-7; the match to TRBD1 covers 11 bases. This CDR3 has 16 residues. The ends lost 4 bases at V and 1 base at J; junction bases unmatched: 6. Looked up from germline, CDR1 is SNHLY and CDR2 is FYNNEI.

This clone turned up a few times. The rearrangement joins TRBV6-1 to TRBJ1-1; D gene uncertain. The CDR3 is 12 amino acids. Germline V gene data show CDR1 as MNHNS and CDR2 as SASEGT. The V gene lost 2 bases and the J gene lost 6 bases, with 7 bases spanning the gap. The CDR3 nucleotides read TGTGCCAGCAGTGAACACTATGCTGAAGCTTTCTTT. Translation: CASSEHYAEAFF.

V and J are TRBV5-4 and TRBJ2-5; 8 nucleotides agree with TRBD2. The CDR3 has 15 amino acids. Trimming at V came to 1 base and at J to 5 bases, leaving 7 bases not matched to a gene. The germline V gene has CDR1 SGHNT and CDR2 YYREEE (reference sequence). For the CDR3, the DNA is TGTGCCAGCAGCTTGAACCGGGGGGGCGTGGAGACCCAGTACTTC. Protein: CASSLNRGGVETQYF.

The gene calls are TRBV5-4 and TRBJ1-1, with D perhaps matching TRBD1 (5 bases). CDR1 and CDR2 (germline): SGHNT, YYREEE (reference sequence). The V gene lost 0 bases and the J gene lost 4 bases, with 10 bases spanning the gap. The CDR3 spans 14 residues. The CDR3 loop is CASSLEQVSTEAFF. DNA for the CDR3: TGTGCCAGCAGCTTGGAACAGGTGAGCACTGAAGCTTTCTTT.

This clone was found once. The rearrangement joins TRBV6-4 to TRBJ1-3, with D tentatively TRBD1 (6 bases). This CDR3 comprises 15 residues. Trimming took off 2 bases at V and 2 bases at J, with 10 bases between the two ends. Germline V gene lookup returns CDR1 MRHNA and CDR2 SNTAGT. CDR3 DNA sequence: TGTGCCAGCAGTGACCCCGACAGGCCTGGAAACACCATATATTTT. It translates to CASSDPDRPGNTIYF.

The V and J genes are TRBV14 and TRBJ1-2; D is unclear. CDR3 size: 14 residues. Germline CDR1 and CDR2: SGHDN and FVKESK. With 1 base removed from V and 7 bases from J, the gap between germline ends came to 13 bases. The CDR3 DNA reads TGTGCCAGCAGCCAAGTTGGCGGGGTCGGTGGCTACACCTTC. It codes for CASSQVGGVGGYTF.